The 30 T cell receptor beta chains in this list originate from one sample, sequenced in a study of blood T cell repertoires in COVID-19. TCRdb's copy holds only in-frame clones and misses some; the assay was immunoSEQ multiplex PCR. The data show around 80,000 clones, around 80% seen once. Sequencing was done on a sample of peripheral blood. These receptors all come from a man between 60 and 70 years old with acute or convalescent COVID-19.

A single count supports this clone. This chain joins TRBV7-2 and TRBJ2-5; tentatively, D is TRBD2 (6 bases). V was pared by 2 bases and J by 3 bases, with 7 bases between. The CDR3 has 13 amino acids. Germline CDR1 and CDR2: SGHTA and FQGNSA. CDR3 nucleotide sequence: TGTGCCAGCAGCTTATCTAGCGAAGAGACCCAGTACTTC. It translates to CASSLSSEETQYF.

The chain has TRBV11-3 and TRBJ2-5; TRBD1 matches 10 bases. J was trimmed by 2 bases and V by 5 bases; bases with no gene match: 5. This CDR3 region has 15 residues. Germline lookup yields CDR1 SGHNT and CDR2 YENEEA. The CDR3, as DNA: TGTGCCAGCAGCCAGGGACAGGGGTCACAAGAGACCCAGTACTTC. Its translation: CASSQGQGSQETQYF.

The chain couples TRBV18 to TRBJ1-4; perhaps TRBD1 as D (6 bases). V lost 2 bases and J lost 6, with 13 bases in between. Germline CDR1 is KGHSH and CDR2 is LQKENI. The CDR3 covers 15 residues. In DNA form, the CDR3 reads TGTGCCAGCTCACCAAGGGGGAAAACCGATGAAAAACTGTTTTTT. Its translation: CASSPRGKTDEKLFF.

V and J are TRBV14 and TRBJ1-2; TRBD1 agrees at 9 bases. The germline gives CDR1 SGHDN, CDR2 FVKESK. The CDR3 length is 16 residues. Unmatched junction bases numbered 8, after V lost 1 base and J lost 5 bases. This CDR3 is CASSQGSGTGQYGYTF. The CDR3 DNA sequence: TGTGCCAGCAGCCAAGGCTCCGGGACAGGGCAATATGGCTACACCTTC.

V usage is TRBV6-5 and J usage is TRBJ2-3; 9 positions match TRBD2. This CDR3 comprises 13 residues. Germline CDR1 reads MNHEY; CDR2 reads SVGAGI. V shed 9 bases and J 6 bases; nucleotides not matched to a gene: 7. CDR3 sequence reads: CASMAGGVDTQYF. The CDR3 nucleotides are TGTGCCAGTATGGCGGGGGGGGTCGATACGCAGTATTTT.

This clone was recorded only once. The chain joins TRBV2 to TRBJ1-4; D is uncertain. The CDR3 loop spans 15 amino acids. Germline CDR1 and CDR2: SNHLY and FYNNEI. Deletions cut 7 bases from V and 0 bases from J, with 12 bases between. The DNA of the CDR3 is TGTGCCAGCATAAGAGGCTCCGCAACTAATGAAAAACTGTTTTTT. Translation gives CASIRGSATNEKLFF.

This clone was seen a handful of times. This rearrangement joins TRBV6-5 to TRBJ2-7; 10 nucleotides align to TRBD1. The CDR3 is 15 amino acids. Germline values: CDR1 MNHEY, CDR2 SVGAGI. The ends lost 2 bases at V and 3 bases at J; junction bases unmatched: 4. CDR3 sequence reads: CASSYRDRGHYEQYF. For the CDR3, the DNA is TGTGCCAGCAGTTACCGAGACAGGGGGCACTACGAGCAGTACTTC.

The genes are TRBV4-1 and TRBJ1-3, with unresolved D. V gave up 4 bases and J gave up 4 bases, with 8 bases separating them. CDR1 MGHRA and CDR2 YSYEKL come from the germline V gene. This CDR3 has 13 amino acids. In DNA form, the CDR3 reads TGCGCCAGCAGCCTTCGGGAAGGAAACACCATATATTTT. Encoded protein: CASSLREGNTIYF.

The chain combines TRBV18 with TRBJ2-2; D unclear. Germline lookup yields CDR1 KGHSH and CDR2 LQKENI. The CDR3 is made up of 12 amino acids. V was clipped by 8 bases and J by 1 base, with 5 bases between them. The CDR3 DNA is TGTGCCAGCCTACTGAACACCGGGGAGCTGTTTTTT. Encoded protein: CASLLNTGELFF.

CDR3 residues: CASSRQENNSPLHF. The CDR3 DNA reads as TGTGCCAGCAGTAGACAGGAGAATAATTCACCCCTCCACTTT. The chain is built from TRBV27 and TRBJ1-6; TRBD1 is a possible D gene (6 bases). CDR3 size: 14 residues. With 5 bases removed from V and 5 bases from J, the gap between germline ends came to 10 bases. Germline V CDR1 and CDR2: MNHEY, SMNVEV (reference sequence).

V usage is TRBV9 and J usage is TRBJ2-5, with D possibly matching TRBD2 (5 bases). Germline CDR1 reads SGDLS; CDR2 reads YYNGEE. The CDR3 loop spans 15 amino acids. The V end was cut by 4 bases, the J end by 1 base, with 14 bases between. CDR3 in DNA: TGTGCCAGCAGCTCTTATCCTAGCCCCCAAGAGACCCAGTACTTC. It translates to CASSSYPSPQETQYF.

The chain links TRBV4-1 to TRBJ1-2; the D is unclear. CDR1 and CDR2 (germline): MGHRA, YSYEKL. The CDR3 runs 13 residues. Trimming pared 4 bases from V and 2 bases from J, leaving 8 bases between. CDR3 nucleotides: TGCGCCAGCAGCCCAACTCCAAACTATGGCTACACCTTC. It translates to CASSPTPNYGYTF.

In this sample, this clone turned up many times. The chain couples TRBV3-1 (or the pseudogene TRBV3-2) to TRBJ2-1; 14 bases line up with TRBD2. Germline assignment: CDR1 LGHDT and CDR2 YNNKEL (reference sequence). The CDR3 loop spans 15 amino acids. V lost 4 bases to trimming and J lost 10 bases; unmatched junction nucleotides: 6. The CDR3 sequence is CASSPGTSGSGEQFF. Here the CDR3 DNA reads TGTGCCAGCAGCCCCGGGACTAGCGGGAGCGGCGAGCAGTTCTTC.

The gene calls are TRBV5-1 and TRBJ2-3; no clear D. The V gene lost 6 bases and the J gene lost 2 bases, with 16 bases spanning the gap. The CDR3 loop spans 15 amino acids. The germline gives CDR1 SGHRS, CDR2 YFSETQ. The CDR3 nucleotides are TGCGCCAGCAAACGGCAGACATCACTCACAGATACGCAGTATTTT. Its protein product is CASKRQTSLTDTQYF.

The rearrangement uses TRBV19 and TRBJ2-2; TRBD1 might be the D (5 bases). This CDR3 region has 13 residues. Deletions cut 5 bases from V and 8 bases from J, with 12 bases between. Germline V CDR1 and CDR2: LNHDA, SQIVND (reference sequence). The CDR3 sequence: CASSPQVSGELFF. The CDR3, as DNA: TGTGCCAGTAGTCCACAGGTGTCTGGGGAGCTGTTTTTT.

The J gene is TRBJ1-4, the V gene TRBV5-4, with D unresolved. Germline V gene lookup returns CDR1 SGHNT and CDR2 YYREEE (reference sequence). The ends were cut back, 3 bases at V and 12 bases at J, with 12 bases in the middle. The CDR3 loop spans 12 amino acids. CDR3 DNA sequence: TGTGCCAGCAGCTCCCCGTTCGGGGAACTGTTTTTT. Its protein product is CASSSPFGELFF.

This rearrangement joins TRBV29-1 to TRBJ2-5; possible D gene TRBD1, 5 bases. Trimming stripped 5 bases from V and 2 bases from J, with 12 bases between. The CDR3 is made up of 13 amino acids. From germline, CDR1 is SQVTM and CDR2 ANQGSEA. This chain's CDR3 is CSVYGHGQETQYF. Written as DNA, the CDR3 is TGCAGCGTTTATGGACACGGACAAGAGACCCAGTACTTC.

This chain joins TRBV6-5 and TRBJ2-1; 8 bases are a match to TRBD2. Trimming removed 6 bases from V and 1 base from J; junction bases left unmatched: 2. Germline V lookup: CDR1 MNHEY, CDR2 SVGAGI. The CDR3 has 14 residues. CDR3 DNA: TGTGCCAGCAGATTAGCGGGATCCTACAATGAGCAGTTCTTC. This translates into CASRLAGSYNEQFF.

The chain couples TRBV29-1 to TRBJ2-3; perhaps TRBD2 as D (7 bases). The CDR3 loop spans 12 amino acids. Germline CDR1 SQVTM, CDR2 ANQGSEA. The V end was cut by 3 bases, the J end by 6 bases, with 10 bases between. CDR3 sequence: CSVDWGGDTQYF. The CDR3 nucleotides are TGCAGCGTTGATTGGGGGGGCGATACGCAGTATTTT.

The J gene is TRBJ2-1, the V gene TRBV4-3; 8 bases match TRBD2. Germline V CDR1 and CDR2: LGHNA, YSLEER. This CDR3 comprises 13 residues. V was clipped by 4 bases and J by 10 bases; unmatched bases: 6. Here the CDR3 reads CASSRARGVEQFF. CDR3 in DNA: TGCGCCAGCAGCCGAGCGCGGGGGGTGGAGCAGTTCTTC.

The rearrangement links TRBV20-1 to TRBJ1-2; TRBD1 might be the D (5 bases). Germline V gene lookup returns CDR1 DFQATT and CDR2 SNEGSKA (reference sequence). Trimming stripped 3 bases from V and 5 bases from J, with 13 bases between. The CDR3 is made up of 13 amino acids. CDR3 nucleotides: TGCAGTGCTAGTCATGGGGCCCGATATGGCTACACCTTC. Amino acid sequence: CSASHGARYGYTF.

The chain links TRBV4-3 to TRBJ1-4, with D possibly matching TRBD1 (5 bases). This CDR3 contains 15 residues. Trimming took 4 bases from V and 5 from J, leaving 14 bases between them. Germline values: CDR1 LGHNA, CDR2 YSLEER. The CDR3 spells CASSLLGAGNEKLFF. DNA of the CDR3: TGCGCCAGCAGCCTTCTAGGGGCCGGAAATGAAAAACTGTTTTTT.

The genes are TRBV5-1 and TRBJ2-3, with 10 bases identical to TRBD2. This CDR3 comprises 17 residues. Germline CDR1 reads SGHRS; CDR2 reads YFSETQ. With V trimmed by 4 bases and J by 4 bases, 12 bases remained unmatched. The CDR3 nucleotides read TGCGCCAGCAGCACGTCACTAGCGGGACCCACCCCAGATACGCAGTATTTT. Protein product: CASSTSLAGPTPDTQYF.

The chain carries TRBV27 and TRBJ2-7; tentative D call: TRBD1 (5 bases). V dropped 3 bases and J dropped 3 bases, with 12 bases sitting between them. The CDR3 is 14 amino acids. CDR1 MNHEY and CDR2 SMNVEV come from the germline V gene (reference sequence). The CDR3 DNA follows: TGTGCCAGCAGTTTCCAGGGTTCCAACTACGAGCAGTACTTC. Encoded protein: CASSFQGSNYEQYF.

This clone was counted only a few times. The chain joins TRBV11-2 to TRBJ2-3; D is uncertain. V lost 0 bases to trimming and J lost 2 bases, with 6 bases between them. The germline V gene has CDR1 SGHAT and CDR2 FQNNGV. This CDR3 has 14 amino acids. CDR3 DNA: TGTGCCAGCAGCTTAGAGCGGCCCACAGATACGCAGTATTTT. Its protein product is CASSLERPTDTQYF.

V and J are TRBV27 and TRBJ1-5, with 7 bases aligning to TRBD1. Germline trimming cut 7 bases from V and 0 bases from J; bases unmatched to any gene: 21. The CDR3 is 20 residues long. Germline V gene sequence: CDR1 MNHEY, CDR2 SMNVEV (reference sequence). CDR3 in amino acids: CASKARTRQGPVPSNQPQHF. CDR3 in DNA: TGTGCCAGCAAGGCCCGAACAAGACAGGGCCCCGTCCCTAGCAATCAGCCCCAGCATTTT.

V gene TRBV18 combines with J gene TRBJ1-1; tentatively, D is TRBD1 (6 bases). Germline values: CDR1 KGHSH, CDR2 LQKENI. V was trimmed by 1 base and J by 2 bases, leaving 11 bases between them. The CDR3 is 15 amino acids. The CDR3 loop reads CASSPLTGANTEAFF. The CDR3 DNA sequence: TGTGCCAGCTCACCACTGACAGGAGCTAACACTGAAGCTTTCTTT.

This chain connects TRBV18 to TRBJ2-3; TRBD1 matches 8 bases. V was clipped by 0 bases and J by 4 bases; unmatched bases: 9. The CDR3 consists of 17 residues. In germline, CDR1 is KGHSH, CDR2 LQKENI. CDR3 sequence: CASSPPRQGRSADTQYF. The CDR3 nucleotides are TGTGCCAGCTCACCACCTAGACAGGGGAGGTCAGCAGATACGCAGTATTTT.

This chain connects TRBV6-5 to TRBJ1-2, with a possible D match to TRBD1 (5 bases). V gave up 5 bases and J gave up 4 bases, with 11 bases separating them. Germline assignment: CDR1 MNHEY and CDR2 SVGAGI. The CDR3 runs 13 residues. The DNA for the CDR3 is TGTGCCAGCAGTCCTGGGGGACTCTATGGCTACACCTTC. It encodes CASSPGGLYGYTF.

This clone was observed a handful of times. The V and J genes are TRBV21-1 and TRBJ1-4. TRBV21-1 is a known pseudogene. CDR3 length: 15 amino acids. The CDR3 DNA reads TGTGCCAGCAGCAAAAATAGACTAGGAAACGAAAAACTGTTTTTT. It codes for CASSKNRLGNEKLFF.